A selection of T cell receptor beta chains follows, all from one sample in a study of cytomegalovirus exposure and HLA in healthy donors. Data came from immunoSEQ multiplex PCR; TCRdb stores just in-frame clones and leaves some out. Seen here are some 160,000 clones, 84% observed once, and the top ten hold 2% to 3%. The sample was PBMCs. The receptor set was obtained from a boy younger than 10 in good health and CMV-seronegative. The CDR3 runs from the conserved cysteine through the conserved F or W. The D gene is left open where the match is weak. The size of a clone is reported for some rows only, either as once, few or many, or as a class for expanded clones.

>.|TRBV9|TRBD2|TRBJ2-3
TGTGCCAGCAGCTCGGGACTAGCGGGGGGGCTCATCTCAGATACGCAGTATTTT
CASSSGLAGGLISDTQYF
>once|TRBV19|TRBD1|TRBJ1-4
TGTGCCAGCCGTAACAGGGGAGGTGAAAAACTGTTTTTT
CASRNRGGEKLFF
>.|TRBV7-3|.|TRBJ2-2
TGTGCCAGCAGCACCCCCCAGGGGGGCACCGGGGAGCTGTTTTTT
CASSTPQGGTGELFF
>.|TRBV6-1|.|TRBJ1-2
TGTGCCAGCAGACCGGCAGTGACAGACGATGGCTACACCTTC
CASRPAVTDDGYTF
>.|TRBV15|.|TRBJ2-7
TGTGCCACCAGCAGAGAGGACAGTGGGGCGGGTGAGCAGTACTTC
CATSREDSGAGEQYF
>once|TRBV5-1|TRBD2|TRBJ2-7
TGCGCCAGCAGCACTGGGACTAGTCTGAGCTACGAGCAGTACTTC
CASSTGTSLSYEQYF
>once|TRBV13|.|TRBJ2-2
TGTGCCAGCAGAAAGGGACAAAGAAGGAGTACCGGGGAGCTGTTTTTT
CASRKGQRRSTGELFF
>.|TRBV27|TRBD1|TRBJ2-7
TGTGCCAGCAGTTCGGCCGGGACAGGGGAGCTGAAGCAGTACTTC
CASSSAGTGELKQYF
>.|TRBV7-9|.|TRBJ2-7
TGTTCCAGCAGCAGGGGGGGGGTCTCCTACGAGCAGTACTTC
CSSSRGGVSYEQYF
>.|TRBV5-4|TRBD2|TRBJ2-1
TGTGCCAGCAGCCGACTAGCGGGAGGGGACTACAATGAGCAGTTCTTC
CASSRLAGGDYNEQFF
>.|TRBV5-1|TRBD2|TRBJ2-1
TGCGCCAGCAGCTTGGCCAGTGGGGGGGACCCCTACAATGAGCAGTTCTTC
CASSLASGGDPYNEQFF
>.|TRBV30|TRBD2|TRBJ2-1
TGTGCCTGGAGTGTTTTACTAGCGGGGACCTACAATGAGCAGTTCTTC
CAWSVLLAGTYNEQFF
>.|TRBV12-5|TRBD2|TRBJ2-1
TGTGCTAGTGGTTGGCCCTTGCGGGGGGGTGATGAGCAGTTCTTC
CASGWPLRGGDEQFF
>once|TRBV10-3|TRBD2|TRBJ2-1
TGTGCCATCAGTACTGCGGGGGGCCGGAATGAGCAGTTCTTC
CAISTAGGRNEQFF
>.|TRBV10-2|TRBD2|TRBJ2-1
TGCGCCAGCAGTGAGTTTGATCCTAGCGGCCCTCTCTACAATGAGCAGTTCTTC
CASSEFDPSGPLYNEQFF
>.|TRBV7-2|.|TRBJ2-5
TGTGCCAGCAGCTCCACAGGGCCGCAAGAGACCCAGTACTTC
CASSSTGPQETQYF
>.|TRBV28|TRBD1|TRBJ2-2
TGTGCCAGCAGTCCATACAGGGGGCCGTTGTCCGGGGAGCTGTTTTTT
CASSPYRGPLSGELFF
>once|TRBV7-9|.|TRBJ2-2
TGTGCCGGCATGACAGAGAACACCGGGGAGCTGTTTTTT
CAGMTENTGELFF
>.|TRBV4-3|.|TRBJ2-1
TGCGCCAGCAGCCAAGAGTTGGGGAGGGGGGATCAGTTCTTC
CASSQELGRGDQFF
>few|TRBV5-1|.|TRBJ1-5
TGCGCCAGCAGCTTTGAGGGGACTGGCCAGCCCCAGCATTTT
CASSFEGTGQPQHF
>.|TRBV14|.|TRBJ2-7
TGTGCCAGCAGCGACACGTACGAGCAGTACTTC
CASSDTYEQYF
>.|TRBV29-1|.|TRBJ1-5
TGCAGCGTCGGACAGACCGAGCCCCAGCATTTT
CSVGQTEPQHF
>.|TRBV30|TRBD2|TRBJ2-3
TGTGCCTGGAGTGTATGGGGCGGGGCGGGGGGGCCTAATACGCAGTATTTT
CAWSVWGGAGGPNTQYF
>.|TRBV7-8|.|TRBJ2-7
TGTGCCAGCAGCGCGGCGTTGGGGGCGATCCACTTGTACGAGCAGTACTTC
CASSAALGAIHLYEQYF
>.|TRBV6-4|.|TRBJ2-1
TGTGCCAGCAGTGCCGGTCCCGGAGGGGATTACAATGAGCAGTTCTTC
CASSAGPGGDYNEQFF
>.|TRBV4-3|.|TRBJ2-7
TGCGCCAGCAGCCAAGATCGGGCAGGGCCCTCTTACGAGCAGTACTTC
CASSQDRAGPSYEQYF
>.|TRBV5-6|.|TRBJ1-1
TGTGCCAGCAGCCCAGAAACAGGATCCTACACTGAAGCTTTCTTT
CASSPETGSYTEAFF
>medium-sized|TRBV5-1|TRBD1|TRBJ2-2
TGCGCCAGCAGCTTGGAGGGACAGGGTTATGGTGCCGGGGAGCTGTTTTTT
CASSLEGQGYGAGELFF
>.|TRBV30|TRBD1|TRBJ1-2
TGTGCCTGGAGTGTACCGAGGACAGGGGGCGAAAGGAGCCATGGCTACACCTTC
CAWSVPRTGGERSHGYTF
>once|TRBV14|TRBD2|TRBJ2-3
TGTGCCAGCAGCCCCTGGACTAGCGGCCTCACAGATACGCAGTATTTT
CASSPWTSGLTDTQYF
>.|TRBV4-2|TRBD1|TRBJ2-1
TGTGCCAGCAGCCAAGGGACAGGGCTTGGGGATGAGCAGTTCTTC
CASSQGTGLGDEQFF
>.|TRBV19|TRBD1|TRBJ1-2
TGTGCCAGTGGGACAGGCTATGGCTACACCTTC
CASGTGYGYTF
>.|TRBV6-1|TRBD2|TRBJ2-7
TGTGCCAGCAGCTTCGCTAGCGGGTTTGGTTACGAGCAGTACTTC
CASSFASGFGYEQYF
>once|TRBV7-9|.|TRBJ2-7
TGTGCCAGCAGCTTCCGGGATCCCTACGAGCAGTACTTC
CASSFRDPYEQYF
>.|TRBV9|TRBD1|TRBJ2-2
TGTGCCAGCAAGGGACAGGGGATAACGGAGAACACCGGGGAGCTGTTTTTT
CASKGQGITENTGELFF